This record concerns one T cell receptor (beta chain) sequence. V gave up 0 bases and J gave up 3 bases, with 10 bases separating them. The CDR3 is 14 amino acids. Germline CDR1 is SGHRS and CDR2 is YFSETQ. The protocol was immunoSEQ multiplex PCR, while the TCRdb copy is restricted to in-frame clones and leaves out a portion. This table holds 110,000 or so clones, approximately 90% found once. This entry is derived from a study of cytomegalovirus exposure and HLA in healthy donors. The chain couples TRBV5-1 to TRBJ2-7; maybe TRBD1 (6 bases). This sequence originates from a man between 18 and 29 years old in good health and CMV-seronegative. The sample comprised PBMCs. In DNA form, the CDR3 reads TGCGCCAGCAGCTTGGTAGGGGACAACTACGAGCAGTACTTC. Translated, it gives CASSLVGDNYEQYF.